The sequence of this TCR beta chain was determined in a study of blood T cell repertoires in COVID-19. The overall study: Researchers got acute and convalescent COVID-19 samples from the United States, Italy and Spain. Sample material is recorded as cDNA or gDNA derived from T cells, B-cell-depleted T cells, or PBMCs.

Across about two dozen US areas, participants ranged in age from 18 to 89 years. Each participant's cohort was designated according to participant-reported clinical history. Germline CDR1 reads MGHRA; CDR2 reads YSYEKL. CDR3 length equals 16 residues. V dropped 0 bases and J dropped 3 bases, with 15 bases sitting between them. Generated by immunoSEQ multiplex PCR, the TCRdb table keeps only in-frame clones and is missing some. The sample lists 150,000 to 200,000 clones; approximately 82% were seen once. Sequenced: PBMCs or T cells enriched from blood (not recorded which). This TCR derives from a woman aged 55-70 years with acute COVID-19. The chain joins TRBV4-1 to TRBJ2-7; D gene uncertain. The CDR3 is CASSQDKLGVRYEQYF. The CDR3 coding sequence is TGCGCCAGCAGCCAAGATAAGCTAGGCGTCCGCTACGAGCAGTACTTC.